This T cell receptor beta chain was observed in a study of T cells in localized non-small cell lung cancer. The study, taken as a whole, reports: Tumor showed lower T cell clonality than uninvolved adjacent lung, where it was highest. With higher T cell density in blood came longer overall survival. Analysis by sequencing included only one tumor region, so heterogeneity remains possible. Adjacent lung was found to contain a median roughly 58 of the top 100 tumor clones.

In this sample, this clone turned up a few times. Its antigen is still unknown. The germline gives CDR1 SGHTA, CDR2 FQGNSA. The CDR3 runs to 13 residues. The V and J ends lost 8 bases and 5 bases respectively, with 16 bases between them. Here immunoSEQ multiplex PCR was the method, and the copy in TCRdb shows in-frame clones only, minus some. The sample lists 15,000 to 20,000 clones; around 89% were seen once. The chain is built from TRBV7-2 and TRBJ2-7; D is perhaps TRBD2 (6 bases). This TCR was recovered from a man aged 35 to 70 with stage I lung adenocarcinoma. Sequences were derived from peripheral blood, sampled before any cancer treatment. In nucleotides, the CDR3 is TGTGCCAGCCGCCCTCGGGGGTCCCACGAGCAGTACTTC. Its protein is CASRPRGSHEQYF. Filled out from reference TRBV7-2 and TRBJ2-7, the complete variable domain reads GAGVSQSPSNKVTEKGKDVELRCDPISGHTALYWYRQSLGQGLEFLIYFQGNSAPDKSGLPSDRFSAERTGGSVSTLTIQRTQQEDSAVYLCASRPRGSHEQYFGPGTRLTVT.